This T cell receptor (beta chain) came from a study of a mutant IDH1 vaccine in newly diagnosed glioma. Study in general: Patients' prior therapy spanned radiotherapy, temozolomide, or both; most underwent both.

About this clone itself: The antigen is unknown.

Indicated time point: week 5, during vaccination. A single vaccine dose contained 300 ug of mutant IDH1 20-mer peptide, and topical imiquimod was used with it. The study, taken as a whole, reports: In 80% to 95% of patients, immune responses induced by the vaccine occurred.

The table came from immunoSEQ multiplex PCR; TCRdb's copy has only in-frame clones and leaves some out. The sample records some 37,000 clones, around three quarters being singletons. The clonotype originates from a man between 35 and 55 years old with glioma. This sample comprised PBMCs, obtained from a glioma patient whose treatment included an IDH1 peptide vaccine.

For the CDR3, the DNA is TGCAGCGTGGCCCGGGACGGCCCCCGTGAAAAACTGTTTTTT. It yields the protein CSVARDGPREKLFF. The genes are TRBV29-1 and TRBJ1-4; tentatively, D is TRBD1 (5 bases). Germline V CDR1 and CDR2: SQVTM, ANQGSEA. The ends were cut back, 6 bases at V and 7 bases at J, with 18 bases in the middle. This CDR3 is built from 14 residues.